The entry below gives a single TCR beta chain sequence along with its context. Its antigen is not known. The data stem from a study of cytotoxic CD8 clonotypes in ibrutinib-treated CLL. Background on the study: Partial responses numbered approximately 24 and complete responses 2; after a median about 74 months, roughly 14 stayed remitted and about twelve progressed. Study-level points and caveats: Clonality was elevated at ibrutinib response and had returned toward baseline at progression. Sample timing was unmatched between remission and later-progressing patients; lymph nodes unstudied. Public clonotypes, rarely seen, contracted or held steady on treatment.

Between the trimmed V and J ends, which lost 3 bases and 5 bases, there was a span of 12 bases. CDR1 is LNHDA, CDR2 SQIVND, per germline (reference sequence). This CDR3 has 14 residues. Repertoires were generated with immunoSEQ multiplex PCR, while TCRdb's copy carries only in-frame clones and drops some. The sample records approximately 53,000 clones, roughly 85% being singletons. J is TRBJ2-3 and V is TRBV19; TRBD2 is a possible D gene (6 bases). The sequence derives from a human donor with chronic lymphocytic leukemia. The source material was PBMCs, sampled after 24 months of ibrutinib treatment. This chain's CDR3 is CASSISGEGDTQYF. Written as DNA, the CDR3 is TGTGCCAGTAGTATTAGCGGAGAAGGAGATACGCAGTATTTT.